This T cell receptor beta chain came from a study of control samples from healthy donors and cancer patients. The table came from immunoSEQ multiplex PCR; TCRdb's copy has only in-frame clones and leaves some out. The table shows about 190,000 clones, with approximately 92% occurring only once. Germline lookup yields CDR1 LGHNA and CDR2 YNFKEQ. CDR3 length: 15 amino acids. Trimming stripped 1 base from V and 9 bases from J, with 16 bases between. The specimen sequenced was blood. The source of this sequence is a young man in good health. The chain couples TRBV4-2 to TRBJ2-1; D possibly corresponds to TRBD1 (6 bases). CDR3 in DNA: TGTGCCAGCAGCCAAGGAAGTAACGAGGGGGTTGAGCAGTTCTTC. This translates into CASSQGSNEGVEQFF.